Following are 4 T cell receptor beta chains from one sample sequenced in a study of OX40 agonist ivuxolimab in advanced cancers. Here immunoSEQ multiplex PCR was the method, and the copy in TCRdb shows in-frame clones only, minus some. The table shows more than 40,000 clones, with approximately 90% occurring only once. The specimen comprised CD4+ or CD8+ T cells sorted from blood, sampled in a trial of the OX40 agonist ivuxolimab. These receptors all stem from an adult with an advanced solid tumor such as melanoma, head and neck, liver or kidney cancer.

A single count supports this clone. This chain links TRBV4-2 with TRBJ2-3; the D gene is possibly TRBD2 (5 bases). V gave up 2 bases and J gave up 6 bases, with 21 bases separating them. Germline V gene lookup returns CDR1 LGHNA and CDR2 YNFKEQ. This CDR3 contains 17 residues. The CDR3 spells CASSQRITRVASDTQYF. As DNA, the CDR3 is TGTGCCAGCAGCCAACGCATCACTAGAGTTGCGTCCGATACGCAGTATTTT.

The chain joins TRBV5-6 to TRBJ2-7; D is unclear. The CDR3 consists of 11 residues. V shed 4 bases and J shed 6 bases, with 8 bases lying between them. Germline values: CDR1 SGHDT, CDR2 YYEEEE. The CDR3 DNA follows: TGTGCCAGCAGCCTCACGGGCGAGCAGTACTTC. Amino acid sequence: CASSLTGEQYF. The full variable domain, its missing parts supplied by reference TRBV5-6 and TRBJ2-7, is DAGVTQSPTHLIKTRGQQVTLRCSPKSGHDTVSWYQQALGQGPQFIFQYYEEEERQRGNFPDRFSGHQFPNYSSELNVNALLLGDSALYLCASSLTGEQYFGPGTRLTVT.

CDR3 coding DNA: TGTGCCAGCACACAATTGTCGGAGGCCCGAATTAACACTGAAGCTTTCTTT. As protein: CASTQLSEARINTEAFF. The chain is built from TRBV9 and TRBJ1-1; D uncertain. CDR1 and CDR2 (germline): SGDLS, YYNGEE. Trimming took 6 bases from V and 2 from J, leaving 23 bases between them. The CDR3 length is 17 residues.

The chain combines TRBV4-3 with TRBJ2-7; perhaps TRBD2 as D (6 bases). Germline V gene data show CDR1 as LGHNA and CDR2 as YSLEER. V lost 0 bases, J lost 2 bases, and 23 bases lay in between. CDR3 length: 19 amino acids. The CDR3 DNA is TGCGCCAGCAGCCAAGATCATGTGCGCGGGGCGGGGACGACCTACGAGCAGTACTTC. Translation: CASSQDHVRGAGTTYEQYF.